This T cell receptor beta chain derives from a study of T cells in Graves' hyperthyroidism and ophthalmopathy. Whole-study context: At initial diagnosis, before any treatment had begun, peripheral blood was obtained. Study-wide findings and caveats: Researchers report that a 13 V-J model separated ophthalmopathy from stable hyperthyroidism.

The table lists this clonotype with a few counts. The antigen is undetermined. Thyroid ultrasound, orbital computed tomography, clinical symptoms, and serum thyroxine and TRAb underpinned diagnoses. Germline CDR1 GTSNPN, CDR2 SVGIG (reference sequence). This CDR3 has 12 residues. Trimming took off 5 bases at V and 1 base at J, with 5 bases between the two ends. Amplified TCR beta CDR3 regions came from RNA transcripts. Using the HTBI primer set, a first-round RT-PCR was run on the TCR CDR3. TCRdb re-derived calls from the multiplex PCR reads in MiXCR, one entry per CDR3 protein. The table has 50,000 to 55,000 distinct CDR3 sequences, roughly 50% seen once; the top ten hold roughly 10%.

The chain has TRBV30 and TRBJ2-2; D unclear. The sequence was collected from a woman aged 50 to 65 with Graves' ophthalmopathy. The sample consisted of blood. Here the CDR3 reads CAWGRNTGELFF. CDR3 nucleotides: TGTGCCTGGGGACGGAACACCGGGGAGCTGTTTTTT.